This T cell receptor (beta chain) stems from a study of blood T cell repertoires in COVID-19. The table lists this clone with a count of one. For recovered donors of Cohort 3, there were two negative PCRs, clearance, or symptom resolution. Method: immunoSEQ multiplex PCR; TCRdb's copy keeps in-frame clones and lacks some. Found here are around 300,000 clones, 75% to 95% of them singletons; the top ten hold around 1.1%. Germline CDR1 reads KGHSH; CDR2 reads LQKENI. The CDR3 runs 14 residues. Trimming left V 2 bases short and J 0 bases short, with 7 bases between. This sequence originates from a woman in her 30s who had recovered from COVID-19. V and J are TRBV18 and TRBJ1-1; D is unclear. The sequenced sample was PBMCs or T cells enriched from blood (not recorded which). The CDR3 protein is CASSPGSVNTEAFF. CDR3 nucleotide sequence: TGTGCCAGCTCACCAGGTTCGGTGAACACTGAAGCTTTCTTT.